These T cell receptor beta chains were read from a single sample in a study of regulatory T cells in long-lasting Graves disease. TCRdb re-called the multiplex PCR reads with MiXCR, one entry per CDR3 protein. The table has approximately 360,000 distinct CDR3 sequences, roughly 10% seen once. The data were also submitted as part of a second study, on T cells in Graves' hyperthyroidism and ophthalmopathy.

The sample here was peripheral blood mononuclear cells (PBMCs), taken at new diagnosis, from a patient treated with antithyroid drugs. These receptors originate from a woman aged 18-30 years with Graves disease. Each CDR3 is given with its conserved first and last residue. The order of the fields is CDR3 DNA, CDR3 protein, D gene, V gene, clone size, J gene, CDR3 length. The D gene is left open where the match is weak. Clone size appears in some rows only: once, few, many, or a class for an expanded clone.

TGTGCCAGCAGTTTATCGGAGAGGAGTTACGAGCAGTACTTC CASSLSERSYEQYF . TRBV27 few TRBJ2-7 14
TGTGCCAGCAGTCCAAACAGGGGTTATAATTCACCCCTCCACTTT CASSPNRGYNSPLHF TRBD1 TRBV6-1 many TRBJ1-6 15
TGTGCCAGCAGGCCCACACAGGGGAAGAACACTGAAGCTTTCTTT CASRPTQGKNTEAFF TRBD1 TRBV6-4 many TRBJ1-1 15
TGTGCCAGCAGTTGGGGATCCTTTGGTGGCTACACCTTC CASSWGSFGGYTF . TRBV27 many TRBJ1-2 13
TGTGCCAGCAGCTCGCCTCTAGCGGGACAAGAGACCCAGTACTTC CASSSPLAGQETQYF TRBD2 TRBV7-6 few TRBJ2-5 15
TGCGCCAGCAGCCCGGCGCACCCGGACAGGTTCGGGACCCAGTACTTC CASSPAHPDRFGTQYF TRBD1 TRBV5-1 many TRBJ2-5 16
TGTGCCAGCAGCAACCGGGACCGCGCAGATACGCAGTATTTT CASSNRDRADTQYF . TRBV11-1 . TRBJ2-3 14
TGTGCCAGCAGCTACAGGGCGGCAGATACGCAGTATTTT CASSYRAADTQYF . TRBV14 . TRBJ2-3 13
TGTGCCATCAGTGAGGGACAGGCTTATGGCTACACCTTC CAISEGQAYGYTF TRBD1 TRBV10-3 many TRBJ1-2 13
TGTGCCAGCATTTACTCCGGGATAAGGAGGTCTAATGAAAAACTGTTTTTT CASIYSGIRRSNEKLFF . TRBV2 many TRBJ1-4 17
TGCGCCAGCACTAGACTCATGAACACTGAAGCTTTCTTT CASTRLMNTEAFF . TRBV4-1 . TRBJ1-1 13
TGTGCCAGCAGTCCGGACTTCTACGAGCAGTACTTC CASSPDFYEQYF . TRBV6-1 many TRBJ2-7 12
TGTGCCAGCAGTGGTCTCTCTGGGGCCAACGTCCTGACTTTC CASSGLSGANVLTF . TRBV6-1 many TRBJ2-6 14
TGTGCCAGCAGCCATCCCGGGACAGGGAAATACAATGAGCAGTCCTTC CASSHPGTGKYNEQSF TRBD1 TRBV14 few TRBJ2-1 16
TGTGCCAGCAGGATACGACAGGGCTATGGCTACACCTTC CASRIRQGYGYTF TRBD1 TRBV5-6 many TRBJ1-2 13
TGTGCCTGGAGTGCCAGGGGAGACTATGGCTACACCTTC CAWSARGDYGYTF . TRBV30 few TRBJ1-2 13
TGCGCCAGCAGCCGGAAGGGGGCCGCCAATGGCTACACCTTC CASSRKGAANGYTF TRBD1 TRBV4-3 . TRBJ1-2 14
TGTGCCAGCGGCTATCTAGTAGCCACAGATACGCAGTATTTT CASGYLVATDTQYF . TRBV12-3/TRBV12-4 few TRBJ2-3 14
TGTGCCAGCAGTTCCCGGGACAGTCAAGAAAAACTGTTTTTT CASSSRDSQEKLFF TRBD1 TRBV28 few TRBJ1-4 14
TGTGCCAGCTCACCGACTACGAATTCACCCCTCCACTTT CASSPTTNSPLHF . TRBV18 many TRBJ1-6 13
TGTGCCAGCAGTTTCTTGGACCGAACCTACGAGCAGTACTTC CASSFLDRTYEQYF . TRBV12-3/TRBV12-4 few TRBJ2-7 14
TGTGCCATCAGCCGACAGGGATTGAACACTGAAGCTTTCTTT CAISRQGLNTEAFF TRBD1 TRBV10-3 many TRBJ1-1 14